The subject of this entry is one TCR beta chain. No antigen is known for it. These data are taken from a study of T-cell memory formation after mild COVID-19. Study-level information: Largely, the TCR clusters proved donor specific.

The 5'RACE method, run with constant-segment primers, produced TCR alpha and TCR beta cDNA libraries (carrying sample barcodes and UMIs). Each CDR3 protein is one row after TCRdb ran MiXCR on the 5' RACE reads. The sample includes roughly 510,000 distinct CDR3 sequences, 15% to 20% of them seen just once. The length of the CDR3 is 11 residues. Germline CDR1 and CDR2: SQVTM and ANQGSEA. V lost 4 bases and J 7 bases, leaving 10 bases between the germline ends. The study's findings and limits: Clones that contracted from day 15 to 85 were balanced CD4/CD8, while later expanders leaned CD4+.

Sequenced input: PBMCs or a T cell subset sorted from them (not recorded which). The chain recombines TRBV29-1 with TRBJ1-1, with D hard to call. The sequence came from an adult woman who had mild COVID-19 (a few samples of this study predate the infection). Cell type and time point are not known. CDR3 nucleotide sequence: TGCAGCGTTGCCCCCAGGAGTGAAGCTTTCTTT. This translates into CSVAPRSEAFF.